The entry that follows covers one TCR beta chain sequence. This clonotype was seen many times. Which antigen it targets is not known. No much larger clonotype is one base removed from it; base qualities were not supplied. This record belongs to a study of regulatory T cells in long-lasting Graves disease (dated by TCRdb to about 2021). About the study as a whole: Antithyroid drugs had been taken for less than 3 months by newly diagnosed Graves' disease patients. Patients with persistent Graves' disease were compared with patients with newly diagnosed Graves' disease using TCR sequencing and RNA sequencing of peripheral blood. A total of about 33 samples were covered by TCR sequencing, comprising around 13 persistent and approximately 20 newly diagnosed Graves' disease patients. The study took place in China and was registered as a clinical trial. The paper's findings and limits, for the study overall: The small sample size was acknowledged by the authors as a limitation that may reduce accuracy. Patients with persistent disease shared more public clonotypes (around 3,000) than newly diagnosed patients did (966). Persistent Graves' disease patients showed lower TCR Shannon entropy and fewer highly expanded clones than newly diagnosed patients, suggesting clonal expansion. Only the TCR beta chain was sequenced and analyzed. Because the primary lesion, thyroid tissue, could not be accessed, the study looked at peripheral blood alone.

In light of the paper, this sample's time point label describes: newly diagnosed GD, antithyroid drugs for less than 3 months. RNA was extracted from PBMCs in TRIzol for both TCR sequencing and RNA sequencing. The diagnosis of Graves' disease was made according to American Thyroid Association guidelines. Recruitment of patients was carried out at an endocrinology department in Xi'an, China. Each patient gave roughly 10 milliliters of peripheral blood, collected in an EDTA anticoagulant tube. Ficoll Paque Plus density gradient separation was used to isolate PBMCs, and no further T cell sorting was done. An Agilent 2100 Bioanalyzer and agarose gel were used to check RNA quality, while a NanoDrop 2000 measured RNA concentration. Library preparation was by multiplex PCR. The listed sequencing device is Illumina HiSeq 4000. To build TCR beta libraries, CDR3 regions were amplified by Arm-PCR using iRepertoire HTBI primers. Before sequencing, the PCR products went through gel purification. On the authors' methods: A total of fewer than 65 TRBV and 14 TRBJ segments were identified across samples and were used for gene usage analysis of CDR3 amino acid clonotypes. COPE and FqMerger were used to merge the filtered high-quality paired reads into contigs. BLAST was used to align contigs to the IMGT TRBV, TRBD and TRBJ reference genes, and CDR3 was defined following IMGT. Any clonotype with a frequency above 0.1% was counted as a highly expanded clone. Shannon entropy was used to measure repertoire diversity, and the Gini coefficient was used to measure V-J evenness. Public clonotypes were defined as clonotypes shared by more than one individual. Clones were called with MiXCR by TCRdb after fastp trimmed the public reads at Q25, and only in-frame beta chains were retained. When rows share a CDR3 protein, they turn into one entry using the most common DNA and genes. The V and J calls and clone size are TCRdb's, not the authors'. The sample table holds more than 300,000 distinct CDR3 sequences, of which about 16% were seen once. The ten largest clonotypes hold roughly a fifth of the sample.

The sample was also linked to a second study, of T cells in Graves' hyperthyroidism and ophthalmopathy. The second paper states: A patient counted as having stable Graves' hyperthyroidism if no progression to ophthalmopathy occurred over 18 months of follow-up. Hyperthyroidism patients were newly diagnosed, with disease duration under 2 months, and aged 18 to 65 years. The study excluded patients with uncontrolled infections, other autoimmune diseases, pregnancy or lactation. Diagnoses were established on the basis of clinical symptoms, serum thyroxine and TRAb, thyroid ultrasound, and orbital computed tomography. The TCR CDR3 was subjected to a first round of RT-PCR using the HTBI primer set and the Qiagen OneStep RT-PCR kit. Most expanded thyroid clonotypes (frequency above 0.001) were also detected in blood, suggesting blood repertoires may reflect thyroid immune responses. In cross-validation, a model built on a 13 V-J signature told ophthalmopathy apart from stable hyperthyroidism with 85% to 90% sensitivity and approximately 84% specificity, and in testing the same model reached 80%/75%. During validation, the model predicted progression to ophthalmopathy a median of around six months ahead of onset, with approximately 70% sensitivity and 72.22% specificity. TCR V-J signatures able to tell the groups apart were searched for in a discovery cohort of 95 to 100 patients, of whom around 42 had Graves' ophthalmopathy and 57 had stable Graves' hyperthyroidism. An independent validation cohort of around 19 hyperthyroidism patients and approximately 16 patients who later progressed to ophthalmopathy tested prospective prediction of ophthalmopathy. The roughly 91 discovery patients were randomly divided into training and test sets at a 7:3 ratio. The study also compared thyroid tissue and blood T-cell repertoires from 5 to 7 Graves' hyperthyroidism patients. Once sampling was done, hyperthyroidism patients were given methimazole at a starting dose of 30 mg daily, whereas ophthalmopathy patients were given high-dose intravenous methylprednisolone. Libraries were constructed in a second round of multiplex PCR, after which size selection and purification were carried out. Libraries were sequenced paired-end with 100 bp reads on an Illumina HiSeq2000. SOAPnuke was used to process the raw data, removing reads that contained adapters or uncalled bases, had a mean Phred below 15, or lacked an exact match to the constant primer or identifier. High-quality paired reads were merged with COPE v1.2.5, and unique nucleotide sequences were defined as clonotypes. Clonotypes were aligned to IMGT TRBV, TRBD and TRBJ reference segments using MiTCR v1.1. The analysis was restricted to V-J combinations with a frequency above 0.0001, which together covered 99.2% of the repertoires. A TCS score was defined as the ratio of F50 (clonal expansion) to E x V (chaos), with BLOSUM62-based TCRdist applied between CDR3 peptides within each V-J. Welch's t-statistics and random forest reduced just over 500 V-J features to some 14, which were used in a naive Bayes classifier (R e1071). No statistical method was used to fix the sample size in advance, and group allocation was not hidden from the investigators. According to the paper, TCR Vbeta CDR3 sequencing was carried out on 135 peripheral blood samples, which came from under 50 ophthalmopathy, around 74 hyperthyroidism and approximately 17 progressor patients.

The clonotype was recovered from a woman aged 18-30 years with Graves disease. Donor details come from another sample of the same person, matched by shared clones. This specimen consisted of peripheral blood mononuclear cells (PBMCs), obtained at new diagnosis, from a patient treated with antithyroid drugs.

The CDR3 reads as follows: CASQREGVTDTQYF. The DNA reads as follows: TGTGCCAGCCAGCGGGAAGGGGTGACAGATACGCAGTATTTT. Here the chain combines TRBV2 and TRBJ2-3, with 7 central nucleotides matching TRBD2. V loses 8 bases at its end and J loses 3 bases; junction bases beyond the gene matches: 8. The CDR3 measures 14 amino acids from cysteine to phenylalanine. Only CDR3 DNA is held: 42 bases, read in frame from base 1. Reading the germline V gene gives CDR1 SNHLY and CDR2 FYNNEI.